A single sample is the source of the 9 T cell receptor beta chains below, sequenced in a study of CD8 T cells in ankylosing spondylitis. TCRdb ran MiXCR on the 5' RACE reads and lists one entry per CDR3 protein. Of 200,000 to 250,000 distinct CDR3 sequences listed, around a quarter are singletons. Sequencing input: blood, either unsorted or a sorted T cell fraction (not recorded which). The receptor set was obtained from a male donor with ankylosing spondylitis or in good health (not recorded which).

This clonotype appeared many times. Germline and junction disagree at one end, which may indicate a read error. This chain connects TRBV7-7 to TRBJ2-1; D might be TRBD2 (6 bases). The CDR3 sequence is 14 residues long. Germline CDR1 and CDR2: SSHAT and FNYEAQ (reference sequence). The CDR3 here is CASSLAAGYNEQFF. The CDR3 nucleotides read TGTGCTAGCAGCTTAGCGGCGGGCTACAATGAGCAGTTCTTC.

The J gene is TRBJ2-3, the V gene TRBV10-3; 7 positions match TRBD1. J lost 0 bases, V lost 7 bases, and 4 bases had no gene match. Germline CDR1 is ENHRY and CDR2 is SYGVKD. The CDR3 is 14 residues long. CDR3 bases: TGTGCCATCAAAGAGGGACAGAGCACAGATACGCAGTATTTT. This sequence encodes CAIKEGQSTDTQYF.

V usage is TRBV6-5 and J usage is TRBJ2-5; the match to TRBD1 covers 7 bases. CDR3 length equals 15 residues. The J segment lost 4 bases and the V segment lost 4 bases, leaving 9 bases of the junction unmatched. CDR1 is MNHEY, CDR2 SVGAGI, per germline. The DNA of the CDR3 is TGTGCCAGCAGTTCAGCCCGAAGGGGGCGAGAGACCCAGTACTTC. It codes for CASSSARRGRETQYF.

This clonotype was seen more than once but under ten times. Written as DNA, the CDR3 is TGTGCCAGCAGCATCCGAACAGATACGCAGTATTTT. Translated, it gives CASSIRTDTQYF. The genes are TRBV5-6 and TRBJ2-3, with D uncertain. The V end lost 4 bases, the J end lost 3 bases, and 6 bases lay between the germline ends. Looked up from germline, CDR1 is SGHDT and CDR2 is YYEEEE. The CDR3 sequence is 12 residues long.

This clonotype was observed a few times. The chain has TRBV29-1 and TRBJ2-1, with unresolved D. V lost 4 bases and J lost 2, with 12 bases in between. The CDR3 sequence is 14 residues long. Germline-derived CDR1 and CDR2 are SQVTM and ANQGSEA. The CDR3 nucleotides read TGCAGCGTTGGGCAACGGGCAGCCTACAATGAGCAGTTCTTC. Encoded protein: CSVGQRAAYNEQFF.

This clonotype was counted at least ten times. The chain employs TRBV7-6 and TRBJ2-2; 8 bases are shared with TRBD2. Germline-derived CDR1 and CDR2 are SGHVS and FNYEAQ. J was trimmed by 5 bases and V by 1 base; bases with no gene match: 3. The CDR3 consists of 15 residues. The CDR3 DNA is TGTGCCAGCAGCTTAGACGGGAGGGCGACCGGGGAGCTGTTTTTT. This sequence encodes CASSLDGRATGELFF.

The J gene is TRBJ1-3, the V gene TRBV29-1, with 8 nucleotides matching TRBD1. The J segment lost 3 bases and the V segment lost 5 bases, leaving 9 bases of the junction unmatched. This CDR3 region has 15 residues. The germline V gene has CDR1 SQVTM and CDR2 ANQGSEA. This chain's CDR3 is CSVNTGGVLGNTIYF. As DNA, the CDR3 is TGCAGCGTTAATACAGGGGGGGTGCTTGGAAACACCATATATTTT.

The CDR3 loop is CASLGRGLNTEAFF. The CDR3 coding sequence is TGTGCCAGCCTCGGGCGGGGACTGAACACTGAAGCTTTCTTT. This chain links TRBV19 with TRBJ1-1; a weak D match, TRBD1 (5 bases). The V end was cut by 9 bases, the J end by 0 bases, with 14 bases between. The CDR3 is 14 amino acids. CDR1 and CDR2 from the germline V gene are LNHDA and SQIVND (reference sequence). Looking up the rest from reference TRBV19 and TRBJ1-1 gives the full variable domain: DGGITQSPKYLFRKEGQNVTLSCEQNLNHDAMYWYRQDPGQGLRLIYYSQIVNDFQKGDIAEGYSVSREKKESFPLTVTSAQKNPTAFYLCASLGRGLNTEAFFGQGTRLTVV.

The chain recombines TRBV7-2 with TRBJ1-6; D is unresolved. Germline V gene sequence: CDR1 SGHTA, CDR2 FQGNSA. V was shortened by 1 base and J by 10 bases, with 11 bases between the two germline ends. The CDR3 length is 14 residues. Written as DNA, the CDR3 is TGTGCCAGCAGCTTAGGCGAGGCTCGCTCACCCCTCCACTTT. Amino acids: CASSLGEARSPLHF.